Listed below are T cell receptor beta chains from one sample, sequenced in a study of blood T cell repertoires in COVID-19. The method was immunoSEQ multiplex PCR; TCRdb's version includes in-frame clones alone and lacks a portion of them. The data hold roughly 200,000 clones, with around 86% observed a single time. Sequencing input: PBMCs or T cells enriched from blood (not recorded which). The receptor set was obtained from a man aged 25-40 years in a cohort exposed to, infected with or recovered from COVID-19 (not recorded which). CDR3s include the opening cysteine and the closing phenylalanine or tryptophan. Not every row has a clone size; where given, it reads once, few, many or a size class.

j_gene,abundance,v_gene,CDR3aa
TRBJ1-6,.,TRBV27,CASSSRGVYNSPLHF
TRBJ1-1,.,TRBV2,CASLGGNTEAFF
TRBJ1-5,once,TRBV2,CASSGQGAQPQHF
TRBJ1-2,.,TRBV15,CATSRDQGADGYTF
TRBJ1-4,.,TRBV7-9,CASSPGRGVQTNEKLFF
TRBJ1-6,.,TRBV7-9,CASSDSDRGENSPLHF
TRBJ2-7,.,TRBV4-1,CASSQDGPYTSYEQYF
TRBJ1-4,.,TRBV27,CASSAYRGGMEKLFF
TRBJ1-1,.,TRBV18,CASSPLDILPTEAFF
TRBJ1-1,.,TRBV29-1,CSVEVDKGLGAFF
TRBJ2-7,.,TRBV5-6,CASSLAGTSEIYEQYF
TRBJ1-1,.,TRBV27,CASSLSTPPNTEAFF
TRBJ2-7,.,TRBV5-1,CASSLGLGAGAHEQYF
TRBJ2-1,.,TRBV23-1,CASSQSRTSGRGYNEQFF
TRBJ1-2,.,TRBV19,CASSIRRFQANYGYTF
TRBJ2-1,.,TRBV12-5,CASGLDSVGEQFF
TRBJ1-1,.,TRBV7-2,CASSLVPMNTEAFF
TRBJ1-1,.,TRBV9,CASSPDIRLGTEAFF
TRBJ2-2,.,TRBV6-5,CASSFGQGNTGELFF
TRBJ1-1,.,TRBV16,CASSRLGTANTEAFF
TRBJ1-2,.,TRBV29-1,CSGGQGGLGYTF
TRBJ2-1,.,TRBV6-2/TRBV6-3,CASSGQSRDRFNEQFF
TRBJ2-1,.,TRBV28,CASSLGGDRAYPYNEQFF
TRBJ2-1,.,TRBV7-3,CASSLAGAYNEQFF
TRBJ2-1,.,TRBV7-2,CASSLTGGPGEQFF
TRBJ2-2,.,TRBV5-1,CASSLAGGLTGELFF
TRBJ1-4,.,TRBV12-3/TRBV12-4,CASRTLGNEKLFF
TRBJ2-1,.,TRBV11-2,CASSFGESVYNEQFF
TRBJ2-1,.,TRBV12-2,CASRLDSLAGGYNEQFF
TRBJ2-7,.,TRBV7-8,CASSPRYEQYF
TRBJ2-7,.,TRBV29-1,CSVQGGQGLYEQYF
TRBJ2-3,.,TRBV7-8,CASSLDPGGTDTQYF
TRBJ2-7,.,TRBV4-1,CASSQREGPSDYEQYF
TRBJ2-3,.,TRBV9,CASSVGASGRAGDTQYF
TRBJ1-3,many,TRBV7-8,CASSQRAGAGNTIYF
TRBJ2-2,.,TRBV28,CASSLLGGTGELFF
TRBJ1-3,.,TRBV6-2/TRBV6-3,CASSFTGATGNTIYF
TRBJ1-5,.,TRBV19,CASSRVLDQPQHF
TRBJ2-7,.,TRBV14,CASSQGLAGGQYF
TRBJ1-5,.,TRBV4-2,CASSQAGTEGQPQHF
TRBJ1-1,.,TRBV28,CASSLGTGLGAFF
TRBJ2-1,.,TRBV7-9,CASSLVGPAGNSYNEQFF
TRBJ2-3,.,TRBV7-6,CASSWTSGRSDTQYF
TRBJ1-1,.,TRBV7-3,CASSSRDRGLDTEAFF
TRBJ2-7,.,TRBV28,CASSFMERQGYEQYF
TRBJ2-5,.,TRBV29-1,CSKTGPAGETQYF
TRBJ2-3,.,TRBV4-1,CASSQVGTVSGRGTDTQYF
TRBJ1-5,.,TRBV7-2,CASAPTGRGNQPQHF
TRBJ2-3,once,TRBV19,CASSYTDTQYF
TRBJ1-5,.,TRBV20-1,CSASDLRGQDNQPQHF
TRBJ1-1,once,TRBV6-5,CASSYRDRVTEAFF
TRBJ2-7,.,TRBV27,CASSLRGGRVSEQYF
TRBJ2-7,.,TRBV5-6,CASSLTGRIYEQYF
TRBJ2-7,.,TRBV5-5,CASSSIGGAQEQYF
TRBJ1-1,.,TRBV27,CASRRGTAGPFF
TRBJ2-4,.,TRBV5-1,CASSLDLAKNIQYF
TRBJ2-2,.,TRBV6-1,CASSETALNTGELFF
TRBJ1-1,.,TRBV15,CATSRNTGAVGAFF
TRBJ2-3,.,TRBV7-9,CASSQETRMDTQYF